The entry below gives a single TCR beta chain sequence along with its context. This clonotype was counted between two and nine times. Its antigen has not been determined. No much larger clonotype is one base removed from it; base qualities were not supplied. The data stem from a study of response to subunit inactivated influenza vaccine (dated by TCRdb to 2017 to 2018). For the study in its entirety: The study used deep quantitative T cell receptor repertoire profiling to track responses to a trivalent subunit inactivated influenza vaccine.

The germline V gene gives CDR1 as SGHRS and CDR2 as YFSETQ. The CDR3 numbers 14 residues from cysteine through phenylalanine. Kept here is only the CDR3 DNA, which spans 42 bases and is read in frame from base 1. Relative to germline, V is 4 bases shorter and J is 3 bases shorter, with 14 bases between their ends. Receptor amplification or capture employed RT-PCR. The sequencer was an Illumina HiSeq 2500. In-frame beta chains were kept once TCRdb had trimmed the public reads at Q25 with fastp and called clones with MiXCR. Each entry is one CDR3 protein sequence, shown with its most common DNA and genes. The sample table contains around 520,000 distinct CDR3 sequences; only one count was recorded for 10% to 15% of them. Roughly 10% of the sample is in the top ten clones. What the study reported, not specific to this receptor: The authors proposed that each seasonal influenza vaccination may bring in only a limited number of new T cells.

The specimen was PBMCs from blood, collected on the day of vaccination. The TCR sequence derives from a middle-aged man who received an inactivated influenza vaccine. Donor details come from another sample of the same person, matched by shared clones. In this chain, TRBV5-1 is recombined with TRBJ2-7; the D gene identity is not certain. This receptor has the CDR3 CASSPGGGHYEQYF. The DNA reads TGCGCCAGCAGCCCGGGTGGCGGCCACTACGAGCAGTACTTC.